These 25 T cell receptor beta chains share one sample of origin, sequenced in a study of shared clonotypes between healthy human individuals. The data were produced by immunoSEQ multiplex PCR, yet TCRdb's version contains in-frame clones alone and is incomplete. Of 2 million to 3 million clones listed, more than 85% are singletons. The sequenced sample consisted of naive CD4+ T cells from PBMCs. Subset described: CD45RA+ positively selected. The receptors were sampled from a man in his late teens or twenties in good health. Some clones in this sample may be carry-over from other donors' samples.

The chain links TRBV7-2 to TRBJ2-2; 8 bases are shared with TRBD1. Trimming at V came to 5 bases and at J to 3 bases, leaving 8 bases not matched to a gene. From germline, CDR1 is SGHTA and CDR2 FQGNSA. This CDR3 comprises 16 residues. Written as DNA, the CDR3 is TGTGCCAGCAGCAAGGACAGGGTGGCGGACACCGGGGAGCTGTTTTTT. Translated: CASSKDRVADTGELFF. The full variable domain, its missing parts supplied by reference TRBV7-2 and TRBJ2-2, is GAGVSQSPSNKVTEKGKDVELRCDPISGHTALYWYRQSLGQGLEFLIYFQGNSAPDKSGLPSDRFSAERTGGSVSTLTIQRTQQEDSAVYLCASSKDRVADTGELFFGEGSRLTVL.

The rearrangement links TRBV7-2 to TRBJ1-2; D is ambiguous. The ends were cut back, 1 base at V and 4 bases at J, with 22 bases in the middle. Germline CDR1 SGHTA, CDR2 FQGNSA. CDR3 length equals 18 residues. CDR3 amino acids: CASSLGGLARLISYGYTF. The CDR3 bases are TGTGCCAGCAGCTTAGGGGGATTAGCTCGATTGATTTCCTATGGCTACACCTTC.

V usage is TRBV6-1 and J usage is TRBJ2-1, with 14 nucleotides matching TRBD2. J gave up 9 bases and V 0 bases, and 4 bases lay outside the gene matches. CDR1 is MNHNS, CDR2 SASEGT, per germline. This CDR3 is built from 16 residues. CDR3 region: CASSEAGLAGVREQFF. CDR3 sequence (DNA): TGTGCCAGCAGTGAAGCGGGACTAGCGGGAGTTCGTGAGCAGTTCTTC.

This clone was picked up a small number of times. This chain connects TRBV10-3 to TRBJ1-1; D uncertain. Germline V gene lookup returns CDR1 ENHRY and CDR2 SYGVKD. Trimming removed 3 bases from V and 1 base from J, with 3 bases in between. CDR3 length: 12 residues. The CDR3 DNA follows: TGTGCCATCAGTGACGGGAACACTGAAGCTTTCTTT. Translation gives CAISDGNTEAFF.

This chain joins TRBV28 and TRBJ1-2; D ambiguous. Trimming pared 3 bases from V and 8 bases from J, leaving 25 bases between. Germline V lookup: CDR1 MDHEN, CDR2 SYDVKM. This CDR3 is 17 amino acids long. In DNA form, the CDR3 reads TGTGCCAGCAGTTTTGTCAACCCTGCGTCGGCCGAGGAGGGCTACACCTTC. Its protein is CASSFVNPASAEEGYTF.

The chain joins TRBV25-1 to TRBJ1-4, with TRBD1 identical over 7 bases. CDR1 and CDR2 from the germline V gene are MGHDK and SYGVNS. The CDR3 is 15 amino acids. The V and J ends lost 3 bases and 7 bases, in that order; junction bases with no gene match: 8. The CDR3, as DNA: TGTGCCAGCAGTGAGCAGGGGGTCCGATCTGAAAAACTGTTTTTT. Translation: CASSEQGVRSEKLFF.

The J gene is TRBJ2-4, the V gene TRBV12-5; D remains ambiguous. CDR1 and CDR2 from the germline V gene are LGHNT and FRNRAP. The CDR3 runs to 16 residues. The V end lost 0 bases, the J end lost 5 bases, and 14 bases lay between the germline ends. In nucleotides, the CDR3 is TGTGCTAGTGGTTTGGTACTGTCAGGAAGGGAAAACATTCAGTACTTC. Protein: CASGLVLSGRENIQYF. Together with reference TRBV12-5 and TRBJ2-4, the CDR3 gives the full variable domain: DARVTQTPRHKVTEMGQEVTMRCQPILGHNTVFWYRQTMMQGLELLAYFRNRAPLDDSGMPKDRFSAEMPDATLATLKIQPSEPRDSAVYFCASGLVLSGRENIQYFGAGTRLSVL.

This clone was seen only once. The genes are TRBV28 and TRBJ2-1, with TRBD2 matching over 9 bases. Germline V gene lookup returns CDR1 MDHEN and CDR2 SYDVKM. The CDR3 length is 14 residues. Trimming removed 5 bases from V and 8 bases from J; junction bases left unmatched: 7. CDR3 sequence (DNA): TGTGCCAGCAGTCACCTAGCGGGACTCTATGAGCAGTTCTTC. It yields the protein CASSHLAGLYEQFF.

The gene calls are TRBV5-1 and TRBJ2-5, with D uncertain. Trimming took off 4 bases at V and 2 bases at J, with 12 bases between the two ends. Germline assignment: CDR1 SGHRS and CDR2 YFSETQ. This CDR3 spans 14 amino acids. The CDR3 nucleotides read TGCGCCAGCAGCGCGCTCGGGTCTCAAGAGACCCAGTACTTC. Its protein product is CASSALGSQETQYF. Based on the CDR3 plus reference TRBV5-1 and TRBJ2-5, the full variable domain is KAGVTQTPRYLIKTRGQQVTLSCSPISGHRSVSWYQQTPGQGLQFLFEYFSETQRNKGNFPGRFSGRQFSNSRSEMNVSTLELGDSALYLCASSALGSQETQYFGPGTRLLVL.

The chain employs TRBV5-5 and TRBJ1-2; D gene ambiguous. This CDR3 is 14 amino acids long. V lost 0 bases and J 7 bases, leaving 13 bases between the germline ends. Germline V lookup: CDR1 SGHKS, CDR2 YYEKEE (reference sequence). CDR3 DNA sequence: TGTGCCAGCAGCTTGGAACGACATCTTGGTGGCTACACCTTC. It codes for CASSLERHLGGYTF.

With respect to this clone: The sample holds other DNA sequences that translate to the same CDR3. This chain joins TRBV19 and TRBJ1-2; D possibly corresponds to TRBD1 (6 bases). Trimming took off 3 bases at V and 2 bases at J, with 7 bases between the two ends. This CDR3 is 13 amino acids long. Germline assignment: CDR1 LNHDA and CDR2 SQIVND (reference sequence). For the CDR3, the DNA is TGTGCCAGTAGTATTACAGGGAACTATGGCTACACCTTC. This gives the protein CASSITGNYGYTF.

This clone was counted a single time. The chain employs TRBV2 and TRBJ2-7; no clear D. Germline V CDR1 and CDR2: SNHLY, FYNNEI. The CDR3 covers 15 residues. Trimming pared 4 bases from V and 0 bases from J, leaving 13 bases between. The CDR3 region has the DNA TGTGCCAGCAGTGGGGGTCGGATACCCTCCTACGAGCAGTACTTC. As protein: CASSGGRIPSYEQYF. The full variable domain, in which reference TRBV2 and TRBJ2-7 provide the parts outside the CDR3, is EPEVTQTPSHQVTQMGQEVILRCVPISNHLYFYWYRQILGQKVEFLVSFYNNEISEKSEIFDDQFSVERPDGSNFTLKIRSTKLEDSAMYFCASSGGRIPSYEQYFGPGTRLTVT.

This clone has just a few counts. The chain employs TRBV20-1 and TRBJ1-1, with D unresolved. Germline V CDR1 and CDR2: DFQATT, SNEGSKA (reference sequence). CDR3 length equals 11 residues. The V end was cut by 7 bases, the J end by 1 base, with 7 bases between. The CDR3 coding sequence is TGCAGTGGGTCCCGGAACACTGAAGCTTTCTTT. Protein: CSGSRNTEAFF.

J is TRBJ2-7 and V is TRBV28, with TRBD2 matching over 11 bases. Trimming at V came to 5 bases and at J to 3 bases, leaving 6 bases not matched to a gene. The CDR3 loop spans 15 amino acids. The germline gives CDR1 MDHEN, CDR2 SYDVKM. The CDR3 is CASSELAGALYEQYF. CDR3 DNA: TGTGCCAGCAGTGAACTAGCGGGAGCACTCTACGAGCAGTACTTC.

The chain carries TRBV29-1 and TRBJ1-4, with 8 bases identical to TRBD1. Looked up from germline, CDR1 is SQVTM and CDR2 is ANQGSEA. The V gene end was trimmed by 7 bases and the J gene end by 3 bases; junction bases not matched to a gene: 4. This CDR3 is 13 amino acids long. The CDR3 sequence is CSAWTGSNEKLFF. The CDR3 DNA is TGCAGCGCCTGGACAGGGTCTAATGAAAAACTGTTTTTT.

This CDR3 reads CASSRTSRIFQVGEQFF. In DNA, the CDR3 is TGTGCCAGCAGCCGGACTAGCCGTATCTTCCAGGTCGGTGAGCAGTTCTTC. V usage is TRBV11-2 and J usage is TRBJ2-1; 8 bases align to TRBD2. The length of the CDR3 is 17 residues. CDR1 and CDR2 from the germline V gene are SGHAT and FQNNGV. V trimming: 5 bases; J trimming: 9 bases; junction bases outside the gene matches: 18.

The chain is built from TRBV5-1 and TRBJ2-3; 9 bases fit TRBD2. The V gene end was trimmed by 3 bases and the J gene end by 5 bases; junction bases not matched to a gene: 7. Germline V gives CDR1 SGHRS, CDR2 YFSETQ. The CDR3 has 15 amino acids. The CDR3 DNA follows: TGCGCCAGCAGCTCTAGCGGGATCCGGGGAGATACGCAGTATTTT. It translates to CASSSSGIRGDTQYF.

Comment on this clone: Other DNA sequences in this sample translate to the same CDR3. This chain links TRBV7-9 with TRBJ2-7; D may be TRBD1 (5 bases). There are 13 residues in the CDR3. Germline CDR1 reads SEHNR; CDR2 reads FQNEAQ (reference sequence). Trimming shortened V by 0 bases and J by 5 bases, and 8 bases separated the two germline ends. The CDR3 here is CASSLAGRDEQYF. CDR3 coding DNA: TGTGCCAGCAGCTTAGCCGGCAGGGACGAGCAGTACTTC.

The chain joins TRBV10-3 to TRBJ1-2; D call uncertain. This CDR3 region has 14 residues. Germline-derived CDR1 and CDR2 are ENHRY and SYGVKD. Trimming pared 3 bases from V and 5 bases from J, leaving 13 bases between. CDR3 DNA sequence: TGTGCCATCAGTGAAACCCGGGAACTTTATGGCTACACCTTC. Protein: CAISETRELYGYTF.

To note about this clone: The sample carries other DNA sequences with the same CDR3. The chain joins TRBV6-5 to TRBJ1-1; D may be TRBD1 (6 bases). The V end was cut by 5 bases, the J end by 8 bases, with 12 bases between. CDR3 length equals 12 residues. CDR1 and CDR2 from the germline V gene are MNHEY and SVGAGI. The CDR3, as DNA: TGTGCCAGCAGTACTGGGGGGACAGAAGCTTTCTTT. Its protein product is CASSTGGTEAFF.

The CDR3, as DNA: TGTGCCAGCAGCTTGTCCTTGGGAGGCAATGAGCAGTTCTTC. This encodes CASSLSLGGNEQFF. The rearrangement uses TRBV5-4 and TRBJ2-1, with a weak D call TRBD2 (6 bases). The ends were cut back, 1 base at V and 6 bases at J, with 11 bases in the middle. CDR1 is SGHNT, CDR2 YYREEE, per germline (reference sequence). This CDR3 has 14 amino acids.

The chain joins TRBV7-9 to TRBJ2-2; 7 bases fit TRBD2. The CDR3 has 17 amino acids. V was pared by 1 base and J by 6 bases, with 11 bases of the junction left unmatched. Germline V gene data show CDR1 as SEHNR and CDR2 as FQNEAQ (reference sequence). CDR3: CASSLGILGGRAGELFF. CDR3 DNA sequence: TGTGCCAGCAGCTTAGGCATCTTGGGCGGGAGAGCCGGGGAGCTGTTTTTT.

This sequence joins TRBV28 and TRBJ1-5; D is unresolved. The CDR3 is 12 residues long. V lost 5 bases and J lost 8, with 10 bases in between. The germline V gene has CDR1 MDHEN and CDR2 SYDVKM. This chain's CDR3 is CASSPLNEPQHF. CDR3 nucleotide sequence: TGTGCCAGCAGTCCACTGAACGAGCCCCAGCATTTT.

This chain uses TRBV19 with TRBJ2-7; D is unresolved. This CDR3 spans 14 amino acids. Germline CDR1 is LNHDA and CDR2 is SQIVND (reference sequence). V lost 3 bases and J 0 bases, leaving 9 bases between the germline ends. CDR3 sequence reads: CASSMTSSSYEQYF. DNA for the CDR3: TGTGCCAGTAGTATGACAAGCAGCTCCTACGAGCAGTACTTC.

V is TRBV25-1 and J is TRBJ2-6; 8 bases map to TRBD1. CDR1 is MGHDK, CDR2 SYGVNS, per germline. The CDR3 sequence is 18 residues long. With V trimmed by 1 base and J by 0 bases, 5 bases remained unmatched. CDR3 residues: CASSEWDRPSSGANVLTF. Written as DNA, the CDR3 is TGTGCCAGCAGTGAATGGGACAGGCCGAGCTCTGGGGCCAACGTCCTGACTTTC.